This T cell receptor beta chain was obtained from a study of tissue T cells after allogeneic stem cell transplantation. Study findings and constraints: Anatomically similar tissues had similar TCR repertoires within each patient.

The V end was cut by 4 bases, the J end by 4 bases, with 8 bases between. Germline V lookup: CDR1 KGHPV, CDR2 FQNQEV (reference sequence). The CDR3 has 13 amino acids. The protocol was immunoSEQ multiplex PCR, while the TCRdb copy is restricted to in-frame clones and leaves out a portion. Among roughly 4,200 clones, 50% were seen once, and the ten largest hold approximately 10%. The time point is: mouse harvest day 7 after allogeneic transplant. Tail vein injection delivered 10^7 T-cell-depleted bone marrow cells and 10^6 splenic CD5+ T cells. As regards this clone: Its antigen remains unidentified. The germline and genes are mouse ones. With the read ending 1 residue before the CDR3 end, the germline J gene is used to fill in that end.

The genes are TRBV26 and TRBJ1-3, with a tentative D call TRBD1 (6 bases). This TCR was recovered from a female BALB/c mouse given C57BL/6 T cells with graft-versus-host disease after an allogeneic hematopoietic cell transplant. The sequencing sample was made of lymph node tissue. CDR3: CASSPQGGNTLYF. Incomplete CDR3 DNA: TGTGCCAGCAGTCCCCAGGGGGGAAATACGCTCTAT.